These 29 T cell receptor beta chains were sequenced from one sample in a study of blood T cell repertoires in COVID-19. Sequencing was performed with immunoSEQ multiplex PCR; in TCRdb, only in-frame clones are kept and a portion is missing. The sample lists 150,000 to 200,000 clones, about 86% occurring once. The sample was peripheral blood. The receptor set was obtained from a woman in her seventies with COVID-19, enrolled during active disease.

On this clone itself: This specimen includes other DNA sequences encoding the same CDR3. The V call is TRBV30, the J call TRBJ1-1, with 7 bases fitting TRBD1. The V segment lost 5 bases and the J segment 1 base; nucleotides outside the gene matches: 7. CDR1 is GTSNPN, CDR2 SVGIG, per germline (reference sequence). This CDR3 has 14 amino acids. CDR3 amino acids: CAWSDGTENTEAFF. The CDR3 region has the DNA TGTGCCTGGTCAGACGGGACAGAGAACACTGAAGCTTTCTTT.

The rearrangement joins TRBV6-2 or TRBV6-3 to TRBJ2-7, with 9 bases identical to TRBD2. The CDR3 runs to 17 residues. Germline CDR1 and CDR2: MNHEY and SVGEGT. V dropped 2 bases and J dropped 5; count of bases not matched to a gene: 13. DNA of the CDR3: TGTGCCAGCAGTTACCCTCCAGGCGGGAGGGCCGTAAACGAGCAGTACTTC. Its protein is CASSYPPGGRAVNEQYF.

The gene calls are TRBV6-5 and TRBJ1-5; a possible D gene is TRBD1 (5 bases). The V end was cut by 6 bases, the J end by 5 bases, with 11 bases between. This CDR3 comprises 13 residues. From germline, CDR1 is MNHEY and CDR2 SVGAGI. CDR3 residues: CASSRDSYQPQHF. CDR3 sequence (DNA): TGTGCCAGCAGCCGAGACAGCTATCAGCCCCAGCATTTT.

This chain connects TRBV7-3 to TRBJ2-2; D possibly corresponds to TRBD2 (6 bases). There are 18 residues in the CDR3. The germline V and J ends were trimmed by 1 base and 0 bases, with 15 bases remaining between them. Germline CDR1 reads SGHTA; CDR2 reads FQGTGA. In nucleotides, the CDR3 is TGTGCCAGCAGCTTAAATCCATCGCGGGAAGCGAACACCGGGGAGCTGTTTTTT. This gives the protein CASSLNPSREANTGELFF.

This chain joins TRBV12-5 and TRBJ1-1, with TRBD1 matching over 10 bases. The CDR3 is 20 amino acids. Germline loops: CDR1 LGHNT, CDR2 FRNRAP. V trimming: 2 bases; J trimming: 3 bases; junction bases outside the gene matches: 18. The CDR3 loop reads CASGLYGGGGQGRPYTEAFF. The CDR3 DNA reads TGTGCTAGTGGTTTGTATGGTGGTGGGGGACAGGGGCGTCCCTACACTGAAGCTTTCTTT.

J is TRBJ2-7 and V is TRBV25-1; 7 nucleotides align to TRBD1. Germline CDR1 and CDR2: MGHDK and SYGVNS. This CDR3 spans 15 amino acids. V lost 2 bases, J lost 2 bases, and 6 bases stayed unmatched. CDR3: CASSEGARGTYEQYF. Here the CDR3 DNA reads TGTGCCAGCAGTGAAGGTGCCAGGGGGACCTACGAGCAGTACTTC.

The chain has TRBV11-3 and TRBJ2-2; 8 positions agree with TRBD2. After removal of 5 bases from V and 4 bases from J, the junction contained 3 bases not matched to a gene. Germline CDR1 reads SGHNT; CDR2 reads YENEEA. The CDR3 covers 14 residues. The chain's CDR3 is CASSNRGGTGELFF. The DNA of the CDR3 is TGTGCCAGCAGCAACCGGGGGGGCACCGGGGAGCTGTTTTTT.

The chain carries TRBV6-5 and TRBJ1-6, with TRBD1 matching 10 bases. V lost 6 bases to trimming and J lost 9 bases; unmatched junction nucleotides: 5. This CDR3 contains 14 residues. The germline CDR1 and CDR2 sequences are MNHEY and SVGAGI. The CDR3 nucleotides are TGTGCCAGCAGACGGGGACAGGGGAGTTCACCCCTCCACTTT. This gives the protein CASRRGQGSSPLHF.

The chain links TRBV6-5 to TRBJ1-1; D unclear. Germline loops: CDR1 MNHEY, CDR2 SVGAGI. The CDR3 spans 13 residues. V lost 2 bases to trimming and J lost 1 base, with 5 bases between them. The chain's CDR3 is CASSYEENTEAFF. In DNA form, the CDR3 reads TGTGCCAGCAGTTACGAGGAGAACACTGAAGCTTTCTTT.

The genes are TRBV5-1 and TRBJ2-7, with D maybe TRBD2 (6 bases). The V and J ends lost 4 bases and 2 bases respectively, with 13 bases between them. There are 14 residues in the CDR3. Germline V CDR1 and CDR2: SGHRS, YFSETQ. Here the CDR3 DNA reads TGCGCCAGCAGCCCGGGACTTTCTACCTACGAGCAGTACTTC. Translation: CASSPGLSTYEQYF.

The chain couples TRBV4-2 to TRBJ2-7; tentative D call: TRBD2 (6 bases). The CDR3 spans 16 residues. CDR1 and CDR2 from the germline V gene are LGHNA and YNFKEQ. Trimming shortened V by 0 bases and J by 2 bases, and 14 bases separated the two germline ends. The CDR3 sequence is CASSQDISGGAYEQYF. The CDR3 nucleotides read TGTGCCAGCAGCCAAGATATAAGCGGAGGGGCCTACGAGCAGTACTTC.

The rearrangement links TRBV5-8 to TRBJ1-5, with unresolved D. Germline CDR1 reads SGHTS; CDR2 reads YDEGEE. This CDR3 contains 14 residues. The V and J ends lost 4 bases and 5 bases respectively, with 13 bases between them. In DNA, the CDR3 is TGTGCCAGCAGCACCCGGGTCCAATATCAGCCCCAGCATTTT. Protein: CASSTRVQYQPQHF.

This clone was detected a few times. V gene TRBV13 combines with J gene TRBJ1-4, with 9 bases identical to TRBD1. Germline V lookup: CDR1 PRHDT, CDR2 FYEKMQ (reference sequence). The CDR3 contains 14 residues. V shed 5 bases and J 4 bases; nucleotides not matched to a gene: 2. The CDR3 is CASSQGQGNEKLFF. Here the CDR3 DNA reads TGTGCCAGCAGCCAGGGACAGGGTAATGAAAAACTGTTTTTT.

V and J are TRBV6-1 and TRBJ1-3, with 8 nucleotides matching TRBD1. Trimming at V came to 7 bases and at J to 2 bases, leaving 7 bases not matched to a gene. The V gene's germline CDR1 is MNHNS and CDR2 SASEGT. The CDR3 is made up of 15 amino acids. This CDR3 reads CASIGEDRAGNTIYF. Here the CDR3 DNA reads TGTGCCAGCATCGGAGAGGACAGGGCTGGAAACACCATATATTTT.

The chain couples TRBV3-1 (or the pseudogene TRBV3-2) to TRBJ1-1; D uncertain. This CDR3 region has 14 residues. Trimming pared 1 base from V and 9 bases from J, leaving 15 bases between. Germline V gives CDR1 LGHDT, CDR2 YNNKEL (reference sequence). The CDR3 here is CASSQGTISTQAFF. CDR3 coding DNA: TGTGCCAGCAGCCAAGGTACGATCTCTACGCAAGCTTTCTTT.

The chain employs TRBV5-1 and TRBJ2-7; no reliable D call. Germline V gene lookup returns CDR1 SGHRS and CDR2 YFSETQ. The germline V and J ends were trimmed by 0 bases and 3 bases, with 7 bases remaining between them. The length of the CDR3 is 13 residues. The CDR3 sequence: CASSLDQNYEQYF. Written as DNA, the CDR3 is TGCGCCAGCAGCTTGGACCAGAACTACGAGCAGTACTTC.

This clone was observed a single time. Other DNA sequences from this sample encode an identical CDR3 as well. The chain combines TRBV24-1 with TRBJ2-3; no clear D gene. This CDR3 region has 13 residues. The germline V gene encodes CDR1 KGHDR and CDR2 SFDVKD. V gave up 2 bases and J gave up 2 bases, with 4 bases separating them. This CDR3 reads CATSDSYTDTQYF. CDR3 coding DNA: TGTGCCACCAGTGATTCTTACACAGATACGCAGTATTTT.

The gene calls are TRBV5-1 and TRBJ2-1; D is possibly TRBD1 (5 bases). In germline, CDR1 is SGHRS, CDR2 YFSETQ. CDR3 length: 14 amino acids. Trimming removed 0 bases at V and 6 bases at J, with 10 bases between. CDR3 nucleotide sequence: TGCGCCAGCAGCTTGGTTGCAGGGTTCAATGAGCAGTTCTTC. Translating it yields CASSLVAGFNEQFF.

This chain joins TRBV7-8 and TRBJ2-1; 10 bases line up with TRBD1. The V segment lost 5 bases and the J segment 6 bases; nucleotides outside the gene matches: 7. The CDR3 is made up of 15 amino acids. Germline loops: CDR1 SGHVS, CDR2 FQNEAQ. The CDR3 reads CASSTRTGGINEQFF. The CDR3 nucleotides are TGTGCCAGCAGCACCCGGACAGGGGGTATCAATGAGCAGTTCTTC.

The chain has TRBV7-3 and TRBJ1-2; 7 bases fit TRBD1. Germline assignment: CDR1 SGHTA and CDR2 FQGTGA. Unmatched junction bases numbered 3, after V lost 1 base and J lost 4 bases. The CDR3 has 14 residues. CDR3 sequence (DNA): TGTGCCAGCAGCTTAAGGCCAGGGGGCTATGGCTACACCTTC. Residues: CASSLRPGGYGYTF.

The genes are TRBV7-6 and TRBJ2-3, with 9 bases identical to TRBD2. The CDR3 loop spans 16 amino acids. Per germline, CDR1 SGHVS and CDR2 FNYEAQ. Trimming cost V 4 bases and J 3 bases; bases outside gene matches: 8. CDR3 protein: CASSSIRTSGTDTQYF. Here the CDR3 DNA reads TGTGCCAGCAGCTCAATTAGAACTAGCGGGACAGATACGCAGTATTTT.

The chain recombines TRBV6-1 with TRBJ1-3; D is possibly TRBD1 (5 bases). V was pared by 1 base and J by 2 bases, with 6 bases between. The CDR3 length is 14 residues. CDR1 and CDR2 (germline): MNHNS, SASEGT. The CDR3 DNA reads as TGTGCCAGCAGTGAAGGGGGGGCTGGAAACACCATATATTTT. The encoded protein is CASSEGGAGNTIYF.

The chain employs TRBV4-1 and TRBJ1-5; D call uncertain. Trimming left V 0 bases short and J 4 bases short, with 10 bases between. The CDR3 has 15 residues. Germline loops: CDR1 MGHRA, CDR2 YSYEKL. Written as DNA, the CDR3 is TGCGCCAGCAGCCAAGATACCCAGGATAATCAGCCCCAGCATTTT. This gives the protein CASSQDTQDNQPQHF.

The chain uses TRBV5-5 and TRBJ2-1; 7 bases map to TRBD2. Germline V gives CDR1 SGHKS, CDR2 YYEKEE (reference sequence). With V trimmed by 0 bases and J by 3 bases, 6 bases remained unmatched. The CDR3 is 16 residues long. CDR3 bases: TGTGCCAGCAGCTTGGATCCAGCGGGATACTACAATGAGCAGTTCTTC. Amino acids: CASSLDPAGYYNEQFF.

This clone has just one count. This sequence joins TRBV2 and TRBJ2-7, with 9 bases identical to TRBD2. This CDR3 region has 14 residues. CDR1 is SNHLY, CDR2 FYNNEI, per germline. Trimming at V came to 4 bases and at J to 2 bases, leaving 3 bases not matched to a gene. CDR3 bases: TGTGCCAGCAGTGGAAGCGGGGGGACCTACGAGCAGTACTTC. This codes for CASSGSGGTYEQYF.

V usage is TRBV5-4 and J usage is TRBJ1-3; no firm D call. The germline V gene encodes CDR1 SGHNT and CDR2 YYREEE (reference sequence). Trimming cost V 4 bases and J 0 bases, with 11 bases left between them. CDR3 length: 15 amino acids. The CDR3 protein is CASSPYRSSGNTIYF. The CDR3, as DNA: TGTGCCAGCAGCCCCTATCGGAGCTCTGGAAACACCATATATTTT.

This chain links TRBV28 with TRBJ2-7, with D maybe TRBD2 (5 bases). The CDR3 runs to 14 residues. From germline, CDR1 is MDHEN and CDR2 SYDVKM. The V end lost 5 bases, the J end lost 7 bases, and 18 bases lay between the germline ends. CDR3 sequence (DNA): TGTGCCAGCAGTCCAGGAGATGGACTCGGGGAGCAGTACTTC. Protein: CASSPGDGLGEQYF.

CDR3 DNA: TGTGCCAGCAGGGCCCAGGGAGCGGGAGGCTCTTGGGAGACCCAGTACTTC. This gives the protein CASRAQGAGGSWETQYF. The V and J genes are TRBV7-8 and TRBJ2-5, with 9 bases lining up with TRBD2. Germline CDR1 is SGHVS and CDR2 is FQNEAQ. V lost 6 bases to trimming and J lost 5 bases; unmatched junction nucleotides: 16. This CDR3 has 17 amino acids.

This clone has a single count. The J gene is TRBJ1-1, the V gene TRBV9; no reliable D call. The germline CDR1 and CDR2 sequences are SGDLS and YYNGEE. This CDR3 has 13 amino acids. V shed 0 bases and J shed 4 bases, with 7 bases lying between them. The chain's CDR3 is CASSVGAGTEAFF. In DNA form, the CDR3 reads TGTGCCAGCAGCGTAGGGGCCGGCACTGAAGCTTTCTTT. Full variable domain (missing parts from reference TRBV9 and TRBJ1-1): DSGVTQTPKHLITATGQRVTLRCSPRSGDLSVYWYQQSLDQGLQFLIQYYNGEERAKGNILERFSAQQFPDLHSELNLSSLELGDSALYFCASSVGAGTEAFFGQGTRLTVV.